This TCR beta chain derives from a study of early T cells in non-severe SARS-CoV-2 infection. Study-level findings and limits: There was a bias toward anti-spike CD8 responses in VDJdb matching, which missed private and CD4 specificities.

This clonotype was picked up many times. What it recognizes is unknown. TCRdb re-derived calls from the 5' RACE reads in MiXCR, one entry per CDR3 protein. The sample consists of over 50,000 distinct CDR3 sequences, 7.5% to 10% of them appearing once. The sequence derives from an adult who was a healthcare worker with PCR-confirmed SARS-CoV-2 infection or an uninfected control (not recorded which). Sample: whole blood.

The CDR3 coding sequence is TGCAGTGCTAGAAAGGAAAAACTGTTTTTT. It yields the protein CSARKEKLFF. The chain combines TRBV20-1 with TRBJ1-4; D is unclear. The CDR3 covers 10 residues. The V and J ends lost 2 bases and 8 bases respectively, with 3 bases between them. CDR1 is DFQATT, CDR2 SNEGSKA, per germline (reference sequence).